Listed below are T cell receptor beta chains from one sample, sequenced in a study of shared clonotypes between healthy human individuals. The table came from immunoSEQ multiplex PCR; TCRdb's copy has only in-frame clones and leaves some out. There are roughly 2.6 million clones in the sample; around nine tenths occur only once, and around 0.14% lies in the top ten. The material sequenced was naive CD4+ T cells sorted from blood. The origin of the receptors is a man aged 18 to 29 in good health. Each CDR3 is given with its conserved first and last residue. A D gene is named only where the DNA matches it firmly. Size is stated for part of the rows, as once, few or many counts, or as a class when the clone is expanded.

- TRBJ1-6 TRBV30 - TGTGCCTGGAGTAGGGGGGATTCACCCCTCCACTTT CAWSRGDSPLHF
- TRBJ1-3 TRBV25-1 - TGTGCCAGCAGTGTTTGGAGCTCTGGAAACACCATATATTTT CASSVWSSGNTIYF
- TRBJ1-2 TRBV2 TRBD1 TGTGCCAGCAGGATAATGACAGGGGATGGCTACACCTTC CASRIMTGDGYTF
once TRBJ2-7 TRBV18 TRBD1 TGTGCCAGCTCACCACCGACCCGGGACAGAGCCTACGAGCAGTACTTC CASSPPTRDRAYEQYF
- TRBJ2-3 TRBV19 - TGTGCCAGTAGTATGTCGGGCAGGGACACAGATACGCAGTATTTT CASSMSGRDTDTQYF
- TRBJ2-7 TRBV5-4 TRBD1 TGTGCCAGCAGCCCCGGACAGGGGAGGGAGCAGTACTTC CASSPGQGREQYF
- TRBJ2-3 TRBV6-5 - TGTGCCACTGCGCTCGGGCAGTCTAGCACAGATACGCAGTATTTT CATALGQSSTDTQYF
- TRBJ2-5 TRBV7-9 - TGTGCCAGCAGCCTGGATTTCCCGACAGACCAAGAGACCCAGTACTTC CASSLDFPTDQETQYF
- TRBJ1-4 TRBV6-5 - TGTGCCAGCAGTTATACTTGGGGAGGTGAAAAACTGTTTTTT CASSYTWGGEKLFF
- TRBJ1-1 TRBV6-6 - TGTGCCAGCAGTTACGACACTGAAGCTTTCTTT CASSYDTEAFF
- TRBJ1-3 TRBV6-6 - TGTGCCAGCAGGGCAGCACTCTCTGGAAACACCATATATTTT CASRAALSGNTIYF
- TRBJ2-7 TRBV4-1 - TGCGCCAGCAGTCCGACCCCTGATGCGGCGGGGTACGAGCAGTACTTC CASSPTPDAAGYEQYF
- TRBJ2-6 TRBV15 - TGTGCCACCAGCAGAGATGTACGTCCCTCTGGGGCCAACGTCCTGACTTTC CATSRDVRPSGANVLTF
- TRBJ2-1 TRBV5-1 - TGCGCCAGCAGCTTTCCGGGCTACAATGAGCAGTTCTTC CASSFPGYNEQFF
once TRBJ1-2 TRBV25-1 - TGTGCCAGCAGTCAGACCGGGGGGCGCGAAGGCTACACCTTC CASSQTGGREGYTF
once TRBJ2-1 TRBV11-2 TRBD2 TGTGCCAGCAGCTTGACTAGCGGGAGGGCCGGTGAGCAGTTCTTC CASSLTSGRAGEQFF
few TRBJ1-6 TRBV6-5 TRBD1 TGTGCCAGCAGAACGGGACAGTATAATTCACCCCTCCACTTT CASRTGQYNSPLHF
- TRBJ2-7 TRBV7-9 TRBD2 TGTGCCAGCAGCTCCCCGGGACTAGCGGGCTTTTTCTCCTACGAGCAGTACTTC CASSSPGLAGFFSYEQYF
- TRBJ1-5 TRBV19 - TGTGCCAGTAGTACGGGGGGCATCATCAAACCACCTTCTAGCAATCAGCCCCAGCATTTT CASSTGGIIKPPSSNQPQHF
- TRBJ1-4 TRBV4-1 - TGCGCCAGCAGCCAAGTGGGGGCGGGGTGGGAAAAACTGTTTTTT CASSQVGAGWEKLFF
- TRBJ2-5 TRBV30 - TGTGCCGTCGGACAGCCCAACAGAGAGACCCAGTACTTC CAVGQPNRETQYF
- TRBJ2-1 TRBV6-5 TRBD1 TGTGCCAGCAGCCCCGACAGGGGGCCCCCCTATGAGCAGTTCTTC CASSPDRGPPYEQFF
- TRBJ2-3 TRBV10-3 TRBD1 TGTGCCAACGGACAGGGGACAGATACGCAGTATTTT CANGQGTDTQYF
once TRBJ1-4 TRBV7-9 TRBD1 TGTGCCAGCAGCCCTTGTAACGGGACAGGGGGAGAAAAACTGTTTTTT CASSPCNGTGGEKLFF
once TRBJ2-3 TRBV18 TRBD1 TGTGCCAGCTCACCGCCGGGACAGGGTACGCAGTATTTT CASSPPGQGTQYF
- TRBJ2-5 TRBV27 TRBD1 TGTGCCAGCAGTCCATGGACAGGGTTAGAGACCCAGTACTTC CASSPWTGLETQYF
- TRBJ2-5 TRBV5-1 TRBD1 TGCGCCAGCAGTTCCCGACAGGGGGCACTTGAGACCCAGTACTTC CASSSRQGALETQYF
- TRBJ2-1 TRBV5-4 TRBD2 TGTGCCAGCAGCTTGCGTCTAGCGGGATCATACAATGAGCAGTTCTTC CASSLRLAGSYNEQFF
- TRBJ1-4 TRBV9 TRBD1 TGTGCCAGCAGCCAGGGACAGGGGGGAAATGAAAAACTGTTTTTT CASSQGQGGNEKLFF
- TRBJ1-2 TRBV6-5 - TGTGCCAGCAGTTACTCCCCCGTGAGTTTGAATGGCTACACCTTC CASSYSPVSLNGYTF
- TRBJ1-6 TRBV28 TRBD1 TGTGCCAGCAGTTTGGGACAGGGCGCGGGAAAGCCCCTCCACTTT CASSLGQGAGKPLHF
once TRBJ2-3 TRBV5-4 TRBD2 TGTGCCAGCAGCTTGGGTCTAGCGGACACGGATACGCAGTATTTT CASSLGLADTDTQYF
- TRBJ1-2 TRBV6-5 TRBD1 TGTGCCAGCAACAGACAGGGGTACGGCTACACCTTC CASNRQGYGYTF
- TRBJ1-1 TRBV5-4 - TGTGCCAGCAGCTTCAGGATTGGGGCGGACACTGAAGCTTTCTTT CASSFRIGADTEAFF
- TRBJ2-3 TRBV7-3 - TGTGCCAGCAGCTCACCCGGGTCCCTATTAGCGCAGTATTTT CASSSPGSLLAQYF
- TRBJ2-6 TRBV7-2 - TGTGCCAGCAACCTATTAGGGGCCAACGTCCTGACTTTC CASNLLGANVLTF
- TRBJ2-2 TRBV19 TRBD2 TGTGCCAGTATTCCGGGGGGTAAGGGTACCGGGGAGCTGTTTTTT CASIPGGKGTGELFF
- TRBJ2-1 TRBV7-2 - TGTGCCAGCAGCACCGAGGGGGGTCACTCCTACAATGAGCAGTTCTTC CASSTEGGHSYNEQFF
- TRBJ2-1 TRBV4-2 - TGTGCCAGCAGCCAAGATCGAGGGGGTGAGCAGTTCTTC CASSQDRGGEQFF
once TRBJ2-5 TRBV7-2 - TGTGCCAGCAGCTTAGGGTGGGGTCGGGAGACCCAGTACTTC CASSLGWGRETQYF
- TRBJ2-7 TRBV11-3 - TGTGCCAGCAGCCTTCCGGACAGACCCTACGAGCAGTACTTC CASSLPDRPYEQYF
- TRBJ2-2 TRBV18 - TGTGCCAGCTCACCTCTGGGGAACACCGGGGAGCTGTTTTTT CASSPLGNTGELFF
- TRBJ1-3 TRBV7-9 - TGTGCCAGCAGCTTAGCGTGGCAGAGAGACTCTGGAAACACCATATATTTT CASSLAWQRDSGNTIYF